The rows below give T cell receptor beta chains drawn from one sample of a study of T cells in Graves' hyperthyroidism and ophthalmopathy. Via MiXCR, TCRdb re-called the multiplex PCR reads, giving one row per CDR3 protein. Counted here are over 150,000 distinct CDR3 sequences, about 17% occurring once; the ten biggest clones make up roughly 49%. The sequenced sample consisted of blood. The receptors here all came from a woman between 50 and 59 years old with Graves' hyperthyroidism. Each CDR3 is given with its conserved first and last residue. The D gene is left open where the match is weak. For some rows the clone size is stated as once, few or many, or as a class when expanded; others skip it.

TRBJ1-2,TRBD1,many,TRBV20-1,TGCAGTGCTAGCCACCCAGGGGGCAGAGGAACGGGGGGCTACACCTTC,CSASHPGGRGTGGYTF
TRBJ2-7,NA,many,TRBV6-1,TGTGCCAGCAGTGAGGGTTACGAGCAGTACTTC,CASSEGYEQYF
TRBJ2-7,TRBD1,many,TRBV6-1,TGTGCCAGCAGTGTCCGCGGGACAGGGAACCACGAGCAGTACTTC,CASSVRGTGNHEQYF
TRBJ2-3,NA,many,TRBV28,TGTGCCAGCAGTTTTCTCCCGAGGGGGGGAGATAGGCGCACAGATACGCAGTATTTT,CASSFLPRGGDRRTDTQYF
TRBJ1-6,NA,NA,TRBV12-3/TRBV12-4,TGTGCCAGCAGTTTATTCCCCAATTCACCCCTCCACTTT,CASSLFPNSPLHF
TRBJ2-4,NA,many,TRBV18,TGTGCCAGCTCACCAGCCTTAGGTGGGAACATTCAGTACTTC,CASSPALGGNIQYF
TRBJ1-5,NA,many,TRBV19,TGTGCCAGTAGTCCCCAAGATCAGCCCCAGCATTTT,CASSPQDQPQHF
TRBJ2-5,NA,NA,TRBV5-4,TGTGCCAGCAGCTTGCCCCAGCTCCAAGAGACCCAGTACTTC,CASSLPQLQETQYF
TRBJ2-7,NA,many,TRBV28,TGTGCCAGCAGTTTTAGCCTTCGCGAGCAGTACTTC,CASSFSLREQYF
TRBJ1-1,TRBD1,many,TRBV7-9,TGTGCCAGCAGCACGGGACAGGGGGGTCGATACGCTTTCTTT,CASSTGQGGRYAFF
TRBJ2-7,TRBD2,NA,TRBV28,TGTGCCAGCAGTTTACCCCTGACTAGCGGGAGAAACGAGCAGTACTTC,CASSLPLTSGRNEQYF
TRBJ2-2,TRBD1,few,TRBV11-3,TGTGCCACCGTGGGACAGGGGAACACCGGGGAGCTGTTTTTT,CATVGQGNTGELFF
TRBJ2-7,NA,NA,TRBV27,TGTGCCAGCAGCCCCCAGGGAAGCTCCTACGAGCAGTACTTC,CASSPQGSSYEQYF
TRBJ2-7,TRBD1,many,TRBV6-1,TGTGCCAGCAGTGACTGGGACAGGGTCTCCTACGAGCAGTACTTC,CASSDWDRVSYEQYF
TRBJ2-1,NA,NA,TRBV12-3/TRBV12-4,TGTGCCAGCAGTTTAGCGGGGGTGGAGACCCAGTTCTTC,CASSLAGVETQFF
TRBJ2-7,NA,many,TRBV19,TGTGCCAGTAGTATAGCGGCCGGGGACGAGCAGTACTTC,CASSIAAGDEQYF
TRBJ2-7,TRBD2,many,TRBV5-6,TGTGCCAGCAGCTTGTGGGCTAGCGGGACATCCGAGCAGTACTTC,CASSLWASGTSEQYF
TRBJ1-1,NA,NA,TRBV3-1,TGTGCCAGCAGCCACGACATAGTGAACACTGAAGCTTTCTTT,CASSHDIVNTEAFF
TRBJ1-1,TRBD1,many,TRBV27,TGTGCCAGCATTTCGGAGACAGGGGGAGCAGCTTTCTTT,CASISETGGAAFF
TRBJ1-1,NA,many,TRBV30,TGTGCCTGGAGTGTACGGGGGGATACTGAAGCTTTCTTT,CAWSVRGDTEAFF
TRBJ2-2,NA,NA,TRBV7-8,TGTGCCAGCAGCTACGGGTTTAACACCGGGGAGCTGTTTTTT,CASSYGFNTGELFF
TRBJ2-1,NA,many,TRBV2,TGTGCCAGCAGATCCCTAATTGAGCAGTTCTTC,CASRSLIEQFF
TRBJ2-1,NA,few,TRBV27,TGTGCCAGCAGTGAGCTCGGCAATAGCGGTGAGCAGTTCTTC,CASSELGNSGEQFF
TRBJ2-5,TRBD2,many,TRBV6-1,TGTGCCAGCAGTGGGCGTCGAGCGGGAGAAGAGACCCAGTACTTC,CASSGRRAGEETQYF
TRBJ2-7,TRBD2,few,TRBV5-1,TGCGCCAGCAGCTTCGCTTCGGGACTAGCGGGCCAGGAGCAGTACTTC,CASSFASGLAGQEQYF
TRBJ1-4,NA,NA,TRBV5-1,TGCGCCAGCAGCTTCGATCAGTCAACTAATGAAAAACTGTTTTTT,CASSFDQSTNEKLFF
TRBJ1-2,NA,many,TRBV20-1,TGCAGTGCTAGAAGTGTGTACTTTGGCTACACCTTC,CSARSVYFGYTF
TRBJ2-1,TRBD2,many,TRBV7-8,TGTGCCAGCAGCTCACCCCCGGGACTAATTAACAATGAGCAGTTCTTC,CASSSPPGLINNEQFF
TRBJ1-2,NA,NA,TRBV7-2,TGTGCCGGCAGCCCCTCAAACGAGCATCATGGCTACACCTTC,CAGSPSNEHHGYTF
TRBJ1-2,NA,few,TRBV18,TGTGCCAGCTCATTAGAGTCGAACTATGGCTACACCTTC,CASSLESNYGYTF
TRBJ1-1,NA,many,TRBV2,TGTGCCAGCAGTGAAGGGTCAGGGGTCGGATTTGCTTTCTTT,CASSEGSGVGFAFF
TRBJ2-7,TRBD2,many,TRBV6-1,TGTGCCAGCGGGACTAGTGGATACGAGCAGTACTTC,CASGTSGYEQYF
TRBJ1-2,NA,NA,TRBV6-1,TGTGCCAGCGTTAGGCAAAATGACTATGGCTACACCTTC,CASVRQNDYGYTF
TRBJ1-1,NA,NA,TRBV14,TGTGCCAGCAGCCGGATCGGGCAGTCGGACACTGAAGCTTTCTTT,CASSRIGQSDTEAFF
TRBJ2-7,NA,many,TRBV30,TGTGCCTGGAGTGTAGGGGGGGGGACCGCATGGGAGCAGTACTTC,CAWSVGGGTAWEQYF
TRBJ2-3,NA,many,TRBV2,TGTGCCAGCAGCCACACAGATACGCAGTATTTT,CASSHTDTQYF
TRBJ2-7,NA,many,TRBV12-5,TGTGCTAGTGGTTTCGGAGGAGCCTACGAGCAGTACTTC,CASGFGGAYEQYF
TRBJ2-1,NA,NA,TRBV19,TGTGCCAGTAGTATCCTCAGGGGGGTTTCCTACAATGAGCAGTTCTTC,CASSILRGVSYNEQFF
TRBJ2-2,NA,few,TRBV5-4,TGTGCCAGCACCCCAGGCCACAGGTCGGGCGGGGAGCTGTTTTTT,CASTPGHRSGGELFF
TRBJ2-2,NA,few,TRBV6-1,TGTGCCAGCATATCTGGACAAAATTACGGGAGAAGAACCGGGGAGCTGTTTTTT,CASISGQNYGRRTGELFF
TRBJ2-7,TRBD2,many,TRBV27,TGTGCCAGCAGTTCCATGGGACTAGCGGGACGGGAGCAGTACTTC,CASSSMGLAGREQYF
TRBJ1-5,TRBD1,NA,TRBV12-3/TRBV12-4,TGTGCCAGCAGAGCCCGGACAGGGGGCCGGCGGCAGCCCCAGCATTTT,CASRARTGGRRQPQHF
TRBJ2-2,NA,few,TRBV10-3,TGTGCCATCAGTGAGGGGGCAGGCCTGGCCCCCGGGGAGCTGTTTTTT,CAISEGAGLAPGELFF
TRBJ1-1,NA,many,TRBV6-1,TGTGCCAGCCGGTCGGGGAGGACTGAAGCTTTCTTT,CASRSGRTEAFF
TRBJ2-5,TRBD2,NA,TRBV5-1,TGCGCCAGCAGCTTTATGGCGGGAGCGTACCAAGAGACCCAGTACTTC,CASSFMAGAYQETQYF
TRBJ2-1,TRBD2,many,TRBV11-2,TGTGCCAGCAGCACACGACTAGCGGGCTCGCGGTACAATGAGCAGTTCTTC,CASSTRLAGSRYNEQFF